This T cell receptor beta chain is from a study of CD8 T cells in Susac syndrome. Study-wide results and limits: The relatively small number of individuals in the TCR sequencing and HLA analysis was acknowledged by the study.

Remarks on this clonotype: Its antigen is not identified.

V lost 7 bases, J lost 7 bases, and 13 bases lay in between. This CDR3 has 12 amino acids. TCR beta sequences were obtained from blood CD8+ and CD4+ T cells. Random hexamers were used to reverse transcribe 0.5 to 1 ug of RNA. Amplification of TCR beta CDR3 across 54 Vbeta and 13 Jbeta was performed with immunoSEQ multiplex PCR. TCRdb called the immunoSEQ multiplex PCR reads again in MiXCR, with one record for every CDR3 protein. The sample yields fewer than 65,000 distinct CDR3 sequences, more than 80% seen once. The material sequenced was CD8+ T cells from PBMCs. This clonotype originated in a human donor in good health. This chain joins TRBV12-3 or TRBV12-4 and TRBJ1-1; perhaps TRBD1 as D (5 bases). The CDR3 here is CASTLEGSEAFF. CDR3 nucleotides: TGTGCCAGCACTCTGGAGGGGAGTGAAGCTTTCTTT.